This TCR beta chain was sequenced in a study of shared clonotypes between healthy human individuals. Turning to the study itself: The cohort had two women and three men, ages 18 to 49.

With respect to this clone: The sample carries other DNA sequences with the same CDR3.

The V gene's germline CDR1 is SNHLY and CDR2 FYNNEI. The J segment lost 3 bases and the V segment lost 6 bases, leaving 1 base of the junction unmatched. This CDR3 is built from 14 residues. Splitting of CD4+ cells produced CD45RA+ naive and CD45RA-negative memory subsets. Profiling relied on immunoSEQ multiplex PCR, and the TCRdb table lists in-frame clones only, not all of them. This sample has some 2,000,000 clones, with approximately 96% found just once. The chain couples TRBV2 to TRBJ2-7, with 14 bases matching TRBD2. The receptor's source is a man aged 18 to 29 in good health. Sequencing input: naive CD4+ T cells sorted from blood. Subset indicated: CD45RA+ positively selected. CDR3 residues: CASSGTSGSYEQYF. Here the CDR3 DNA reads TGTGCCAGCAGCGGGACTAGCGGGAGCTACGAGCAGTACTTC.